The 2 T cell receptor beta chains below all came from one sample that was sequenced in a study of molecular identifiers for immune sequencing clone quantification. Each CDR3 protein gets one entry after TCRdb re-called the PCR reads with MiXCR. The sample records 460,000 or so distinct CDR3 sequences, 25% being singletons. Sequencing used naive CD8+ T cells from blood, with Jurkat cell RNA spiked in. Subset reported: FACS-sorted CD8+CD4-CCR7+CD45RA+ naive T cells. These receptor sequences come from a human donor in good health. Some libraries in this study had Jurkat cell RNA spiked in.

This clonotype appeared many times. The gene calls are TRBV4-3 and TRBJ2-2; TRBD1 is a possible D gene (6 bases). The CDR3 has 17 amino acids. Trimming stripped 0 bases from V and 0 bases from J, with 11 bases between. The V gene's germline CDR1 is LGHNA and CDR2 YSLEER. In DNA form, the CDR3 reads TGCGCCAGCAGCCAAGATCTGGCAGGGGCGAACACCGGGGAGCTGTTTTTT. As protein: CASSQDLAGANTGELFF.

The chain employs TRBV11-3 and TRBJ2-1; unclear D gene. V lost 6 bases, J lost 0 bases, and 12 bases lay in between. Looked up from germline, CDR1 is SGHNT and CDR2 is YENEEA. This CDR3 spans 15 amino acids. Written as DNA, the CDR3 is TGTGCCAGCAGTCGCAATCCCCGCTCCTACAATGAGCAGTTCTTC. It yields the protein CASSRNPRSYNEQFF.